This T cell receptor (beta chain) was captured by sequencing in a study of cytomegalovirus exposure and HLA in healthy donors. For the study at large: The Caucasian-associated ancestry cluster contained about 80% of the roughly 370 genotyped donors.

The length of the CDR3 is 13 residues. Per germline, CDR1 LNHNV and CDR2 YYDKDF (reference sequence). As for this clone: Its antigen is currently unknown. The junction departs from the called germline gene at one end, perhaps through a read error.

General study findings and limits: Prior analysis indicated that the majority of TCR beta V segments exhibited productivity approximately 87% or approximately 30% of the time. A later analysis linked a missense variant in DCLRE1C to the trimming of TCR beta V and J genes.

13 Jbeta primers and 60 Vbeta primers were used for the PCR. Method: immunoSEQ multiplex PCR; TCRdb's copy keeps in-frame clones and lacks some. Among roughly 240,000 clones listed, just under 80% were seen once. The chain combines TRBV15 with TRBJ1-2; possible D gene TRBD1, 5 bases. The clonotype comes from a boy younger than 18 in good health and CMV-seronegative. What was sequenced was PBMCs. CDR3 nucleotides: TGTGCCACCAGGGACACTGACAGATATGGCTACCCCTTC. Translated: CATRDTDRYGYPF.